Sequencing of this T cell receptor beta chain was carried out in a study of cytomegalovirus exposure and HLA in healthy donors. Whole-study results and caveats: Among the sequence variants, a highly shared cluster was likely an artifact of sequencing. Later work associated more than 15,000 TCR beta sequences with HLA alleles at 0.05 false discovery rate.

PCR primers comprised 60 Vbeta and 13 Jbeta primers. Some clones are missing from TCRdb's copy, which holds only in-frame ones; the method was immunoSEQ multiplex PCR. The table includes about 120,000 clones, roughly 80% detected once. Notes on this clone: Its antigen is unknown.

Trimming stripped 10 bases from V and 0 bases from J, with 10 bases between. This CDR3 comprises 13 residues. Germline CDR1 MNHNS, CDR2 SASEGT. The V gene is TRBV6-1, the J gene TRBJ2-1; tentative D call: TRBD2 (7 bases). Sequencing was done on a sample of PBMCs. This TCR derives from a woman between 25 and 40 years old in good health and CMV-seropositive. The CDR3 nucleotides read TGTGCCACGGGGGGCGGCTCCTACAATGAGCAGTTCTTC. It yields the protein CATGGGSYNEQFF.